The clone carrying this T cell receptor beta chain was seen more than once but under ten times. This record belongs to a study of blood T cell repertoires in COVID-19. In the study overall: COVID-19 samples, acute and convalescent, were from the United States, Italy and Spain. Nucleic acid was either cDNA or gDNA, and it came from T cells, B-cell-depleted T cells, or PBMCs.

Source study methods: By means of reference gene primer amplification, nucleated cell counts were estimated. The repertoire was sequenced with immunoSEQ multiplex PCR; TCRdb's copy has only in-frame clones and lacks some. That table is the source of V, J and clone size, and D and trimming were worked out from the DNA. The sample has tens of thousands of clones, approximately 83% seen once. CDR3 size: 15 residues. The germline CDR1 and CDR2 sequences are MNHEY and SVGAGI. J gave up 6 bases and V 5 bases, and 9 bases lay outside the gene matches. This clonotype originated in an elderly man with active or convalescent COVID-19. V gene TRBV6-5 combines with J gene TRBJ2-7; TRBD1 agrees at 11 bases. The sequenced material came from peripheral blood. DNA for the CDR3: TGTGCCAGCAGTCCCGGGACAGGGGGTAATCGCGAGCAGTACTTC. Translating it yields CASSPGTGGNREQYF.